This TCR beta chain was recorded in a study of T cells expressing NK-cell markers. Germline CDR1 is SEHNR and CDR2 is FQNEAQ (reference sequence). The CDR3 loop spans 14 amino acids. No DNA is given; TCRdb re-called the 5' RACE reads and lists each CDR3 protein once. Its listing shows 250,000 to 300,000 distinct CDR3 sequences. Source material: blood T cells: a sorted CD56 or NKG2C T cell subset, CD4+ or CD8+ T cells, or bulk PBMC T cells (not recorded which). The chain employs TRBV7-9 and TRBJ2-7; TCRdb returns TRBD2, unconfirmable since there is no DNA. The receptor's source is a woman aged 18 to 75 in good health. The CDR3 sequence is CASSRAGGRYEQYF.